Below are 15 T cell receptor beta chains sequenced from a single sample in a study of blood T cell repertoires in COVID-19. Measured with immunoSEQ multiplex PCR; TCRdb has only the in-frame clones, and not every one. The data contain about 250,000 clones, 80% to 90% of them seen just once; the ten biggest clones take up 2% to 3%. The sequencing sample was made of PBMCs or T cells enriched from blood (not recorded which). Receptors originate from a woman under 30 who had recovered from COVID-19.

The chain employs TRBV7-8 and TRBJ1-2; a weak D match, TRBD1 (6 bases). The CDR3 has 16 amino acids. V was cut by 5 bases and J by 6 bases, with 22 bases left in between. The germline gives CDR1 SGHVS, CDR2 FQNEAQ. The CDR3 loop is CASSTLSGTLGHGYTF. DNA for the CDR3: TGTGCCAGCAGCACATTGTCCGGGACATTGGGGCATGGCTACACCTTC. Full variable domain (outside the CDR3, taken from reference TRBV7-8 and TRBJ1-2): GAGVSQSPRYKVAKRGQDVALRCDPISGHVSLFWYQQALGQGPEFLTYFQNEAQLDKSGLPSDRFFAERPEGSVSTLKIQRTQQEDSAVYLCASSTLSGTLGHGYTFGSGTRLTVV.

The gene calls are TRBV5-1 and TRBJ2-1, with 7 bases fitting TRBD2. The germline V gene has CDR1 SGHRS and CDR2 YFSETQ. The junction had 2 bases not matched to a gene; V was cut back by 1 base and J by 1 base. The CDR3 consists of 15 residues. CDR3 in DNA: TGCGCCAGCAGCTTGAGCGGGGTTTCCTACAATGAGCAGTTCTTC. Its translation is CASSLSGVSYNEQFF.

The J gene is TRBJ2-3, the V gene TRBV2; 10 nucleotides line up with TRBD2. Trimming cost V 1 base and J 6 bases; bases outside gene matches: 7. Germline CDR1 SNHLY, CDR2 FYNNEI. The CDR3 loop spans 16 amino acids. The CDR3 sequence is CASSEVVAGGRDTQYF. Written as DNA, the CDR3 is TGTGCCAGCAGTGAAGTTGTAGCGGGGGGCCGGGATACGCAGTATTTT.

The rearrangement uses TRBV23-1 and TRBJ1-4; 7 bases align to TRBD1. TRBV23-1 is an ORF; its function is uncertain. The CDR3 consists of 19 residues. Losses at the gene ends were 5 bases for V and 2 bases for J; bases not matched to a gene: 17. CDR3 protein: CASSSRQGKRVETNEKLFF. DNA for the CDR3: TGCGCCAGCAGTTCCAGACAGGGCAAGCGGGTCGAGACTAATGAAAAACTGTTTTTT.

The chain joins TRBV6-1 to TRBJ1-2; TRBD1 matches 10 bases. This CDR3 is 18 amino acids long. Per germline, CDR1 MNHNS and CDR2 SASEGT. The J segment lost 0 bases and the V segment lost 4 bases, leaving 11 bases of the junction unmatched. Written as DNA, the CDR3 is TGTGCCAGCAGTGGGCGACAGGGGGCCCAATTGGCTAACTATGGCTACACCTTC. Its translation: CASSGRQGAQLANYGYTF.

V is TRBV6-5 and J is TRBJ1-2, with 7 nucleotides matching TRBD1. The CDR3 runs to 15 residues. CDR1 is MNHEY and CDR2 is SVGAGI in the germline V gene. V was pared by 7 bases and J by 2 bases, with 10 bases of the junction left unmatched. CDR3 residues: CASTPEGQRNYGYTF. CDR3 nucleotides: TGTGCCAGCACCCCAGAGGGACAGAGGAACTATGGCTACACCTTC.

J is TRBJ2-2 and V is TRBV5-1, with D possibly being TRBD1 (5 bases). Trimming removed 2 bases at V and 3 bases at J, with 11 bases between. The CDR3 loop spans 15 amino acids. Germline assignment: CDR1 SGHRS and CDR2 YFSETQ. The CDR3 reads CASSFGRVDTGELFF. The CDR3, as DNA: TGCGCCAGCAGCTTTGGCAGGGTGGACACCGGGGAGCTGTTTTTT.

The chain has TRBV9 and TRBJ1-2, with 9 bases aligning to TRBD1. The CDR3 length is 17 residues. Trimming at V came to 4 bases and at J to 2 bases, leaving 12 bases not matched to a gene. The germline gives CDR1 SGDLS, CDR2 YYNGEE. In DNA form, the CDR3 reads TGTGCCAGCAGCCCACGGGACAGGGCTGATATAAACTATGGCTACACCTTC. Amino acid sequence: CASSPRDRADINYGYTF.

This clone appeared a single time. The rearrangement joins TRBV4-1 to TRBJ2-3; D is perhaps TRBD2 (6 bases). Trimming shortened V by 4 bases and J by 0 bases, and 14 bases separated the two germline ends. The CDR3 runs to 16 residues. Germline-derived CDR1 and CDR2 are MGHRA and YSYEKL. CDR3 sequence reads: CASSLGTVPSTDTQYF. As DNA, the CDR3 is TGCGCCAGCAGCCTAGGGACTGTCCCTAGCACAGATACGCAGTATTTT.

CDR3 coding DNA: TGCAGTGCTAGTGTTTCGACAGAGCCCAATGAGCAGTTCTTC. Amino acid sequence: CSASVSTEPNEQFF. This chain uses TRBV20-1 with TRBJ2-1, with D maybe TRBD1 (5 bases). Trimming left V 3 bases short and J 6 bases short, with 15 bases between. The CDR3 consists of 14 residues. Germline V lookup: CDR1 DFQATT, CDR2 SNEGSKA (reference sequence).

The CDR3 nucleotides read TGTGCCAGCAGCTCTACCGGGACAGGGGGGAGTCAGCCCCAGCATTTT. Protein: CASSSTGTGGSQPQHF. The gene calls are TRBV7-9 and TRBJ1-5, with 11 positions matching TRBD1. The CDR3 runs 16 residues. Germline trimming cut 4 bases from V and 6 bases from J; bases unmatched to any gene: 8. Germline loops: CDR1 SEHNR, CDR2 FQNEAQ (reference sequence).

CDR3 sequence reads: CASSEFREAGELFF. CDR3 bases: TGTGCCAGCAGTGAATTCCGCGAAGCCGGGGAGCTGTTTTTT. The chain is built from TRBV2 and TRBJ2-2; D ambiguous. Trimming cost V 2 bases and J 6 bases, with 10 bases left between them. Looked up from germline, CDR1 is SNHLY and CDR2 is FYNNEI. The CDR3 totals 14 residues.

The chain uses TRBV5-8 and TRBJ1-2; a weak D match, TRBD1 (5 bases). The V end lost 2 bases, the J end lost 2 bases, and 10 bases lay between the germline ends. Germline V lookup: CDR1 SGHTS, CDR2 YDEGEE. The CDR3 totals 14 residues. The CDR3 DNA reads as TGTGCCAGCAGCTTCGCAGGGATGAACTATGGCTACACCTTC. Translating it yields CASSFAGMNYGYTF.

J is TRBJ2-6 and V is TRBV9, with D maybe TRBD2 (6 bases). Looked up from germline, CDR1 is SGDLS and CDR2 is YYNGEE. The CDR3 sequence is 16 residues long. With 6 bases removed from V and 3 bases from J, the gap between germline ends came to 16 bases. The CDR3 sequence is CASIGPGRDGANVLTF. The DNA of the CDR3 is TGTGCCAGCATCGGGCCAGGGCGGGATGGGGCCAACGTCCTGACTTTC.

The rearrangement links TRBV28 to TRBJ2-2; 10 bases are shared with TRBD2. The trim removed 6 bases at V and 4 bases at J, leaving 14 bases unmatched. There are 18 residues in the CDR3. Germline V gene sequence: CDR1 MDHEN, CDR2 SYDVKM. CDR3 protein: CASSPSFSSGGTTGELFF. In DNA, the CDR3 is TGTGCCAGCAGCCCGTCGTTTAGTAGCGGGGGGACCACCGGGGAGCTGTTTTTT. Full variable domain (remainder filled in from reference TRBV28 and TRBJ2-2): DVKVTQSSRYLVKRTGEKVFLECVQDMDHENMFWYRQDPGLGLRLIYFSYDVKMKEKGDIPEGYSVSREKKERFSLILESASTNQTSMYLCASSPSFSSGGTTGELFFGEGSRLTVL.